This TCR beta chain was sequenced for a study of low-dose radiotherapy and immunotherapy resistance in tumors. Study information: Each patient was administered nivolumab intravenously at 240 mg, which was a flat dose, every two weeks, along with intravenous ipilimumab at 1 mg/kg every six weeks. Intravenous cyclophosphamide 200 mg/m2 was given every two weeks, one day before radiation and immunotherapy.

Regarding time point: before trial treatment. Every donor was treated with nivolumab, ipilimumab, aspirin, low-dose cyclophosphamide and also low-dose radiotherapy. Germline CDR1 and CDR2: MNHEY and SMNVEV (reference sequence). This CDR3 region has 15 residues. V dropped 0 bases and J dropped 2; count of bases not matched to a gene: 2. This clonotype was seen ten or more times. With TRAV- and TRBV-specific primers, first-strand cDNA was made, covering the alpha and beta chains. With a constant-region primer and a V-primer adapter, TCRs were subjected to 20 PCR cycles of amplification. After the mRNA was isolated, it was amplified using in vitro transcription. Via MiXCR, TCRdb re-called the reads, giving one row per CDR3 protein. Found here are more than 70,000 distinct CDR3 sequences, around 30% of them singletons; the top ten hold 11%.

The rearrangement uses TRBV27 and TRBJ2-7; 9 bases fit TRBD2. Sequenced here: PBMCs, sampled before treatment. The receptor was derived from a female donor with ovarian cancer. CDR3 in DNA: TGTGCCAGCAGTTTATCTGCGGGGGGGACCTACGAGCAGTACTTC. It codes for CASSLSAGGTYEQYF.